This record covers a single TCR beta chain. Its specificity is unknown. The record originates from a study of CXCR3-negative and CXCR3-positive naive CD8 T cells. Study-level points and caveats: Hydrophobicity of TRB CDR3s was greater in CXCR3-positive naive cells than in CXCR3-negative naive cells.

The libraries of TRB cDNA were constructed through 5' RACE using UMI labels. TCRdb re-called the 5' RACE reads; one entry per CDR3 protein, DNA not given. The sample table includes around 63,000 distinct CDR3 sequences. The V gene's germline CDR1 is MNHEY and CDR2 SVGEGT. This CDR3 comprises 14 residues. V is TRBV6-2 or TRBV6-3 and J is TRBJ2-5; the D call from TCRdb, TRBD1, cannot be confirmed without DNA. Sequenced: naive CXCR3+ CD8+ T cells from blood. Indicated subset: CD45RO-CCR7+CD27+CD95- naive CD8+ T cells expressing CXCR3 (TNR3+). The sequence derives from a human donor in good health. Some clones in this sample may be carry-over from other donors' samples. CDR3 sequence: CASSYPDSKETQYF.